These 10 T cell receptor beta chains came from one sample sequenced in a study of tumor-infiltrating lymphocytes in primary liver carcinoma (dated by TCRdb to 2015 to 2018). Data came from an Illumina HiSeq 2500. Using a constant-region primer and ProtoScript II reverse transcriptase, TCRbeta-specific cDNA was reverse-transcribed from 500 to 650 ng total RNA. Three nested multiplex PCR rounds, following a slightly modified ARM-PCR procedure, were used to build the TCRbeta libraries. Each of the first two PCR rounds ran for about 10 cycles using multiplex TRBV1-TRBV30 forward primers together with a Cbeta reverse primer. In TCRdb, the public reads were trimmed at Q25 with fastp and aligned with MiXCR, with productive beta chains retained. A single entry per CDR3 protein holds the most common genes and DNA from its merged rows. This sample gives about 310,000 distinct CDR3 sequences in total; almost 60% of them show up just once. The leading ten clones occupy more than 15% of the sample.

RNA from unsorted whole blood was extracted with TRIzol reagent, and germline DNA was obtained with the DNeasy Blood & Tissue kit. Specimen: peripheral blood. The receptors were sampled from a woman in her twenties or thirties with primary liver carcinoma and hepatitis B virus infection.

As to this clonotype: One junction end disagrees with the germline gene, perhaps due to a read error. The chain uses TRBV4-3 and TRBJ1-2, with D unclear. Germline values: CDR1 LGHNA, CDR2 YSLEER. The CDR3 runs to 13 residues. Here the CDR3 reads CASSPGVADGYIF. In DNA form, the CDR3 reads TGCGCCAGCAGCCCCGGGGTCGCGGACGGCTACATCTTC.

As regards this clonotype: A clone one base away is much larger, so this may be a read error. V usage is TRBV4-1 and J usage is TRBJ2-7; D remains ambiguous. The length of the CDR3 is 13 residues. The germline V gene has CDR1 MGHRA and CDR2 YSYEKL. The CDR3 DNA sequence: TGCGCCAGCTGCCAATCCAGGACGGCCGAGCAGTACTTC. Its protein product is CASCQSRTAEQYF.

In regard to this clonotype: An end of the junction does not agree with germline; a read error may underlie this. The chain employs TRBV13 and TRBJ1-1; D is uncertain. Germline assignment: CDR1 PRHDT and CDR2 FYEKMQ (reference sequence). The CDR3 is made up of 13 amino acids. The CDR3, as DNA: TGTGCCAACAGCTTCTTGGGAAACACTGAAGCTTTCTTT. It yields the protein CANSFLGNTEAFF.

This clonotype was seen a few times. The rearrangement links TRBV5-5 to TRBJ2-7; either TRBD1 or TRBD2 may supply D (5 bases each). V gave up 6 bases and J gave up 1 base, with 14 bases separating them. The germline V gene encodes CDR1 SGHKS and CDR2 YYEKEE (reference sequence). The CDR3 spans 14 residues. CDR3 in DNA: TGTGCCAGCAAGTACGCTGGGGGATCCTACGAGCAGTACTTC. Translated: CASKYAGGSYEQYF. Combining the CDR3 with reference TRBV5-5 and TRBJ2-7 gives the whole variable domain DAGVTQSPTHLIKTRGQQVTLRCSPISGHKSVSWYQQVLGQGPQFIFQYYEKEERGRGNFPDRFSARQFPNYSSELNVNALLLGDSALYLCASKYAGGSYEQYFGPGTRLTVT.

The sample holds a few counts of this clonotype. The chain joins TRBV12-3 or TRBV12-4 to TRBJ2-2, with D maybe TRBD2 (5 bases). The CDR3 spans 14 residues. V lost 10 bases and J lost 7, with 19 bases in between. The DNA for the CDR3 is TGTGCCACCCTAGCCCAGGAGGCCGGCGGGGAGCTGTTTTTT. Translated: CATLAQEAGGELFF.

The chain has TRBV10-3 and TRBJ2-1, with 9 bases lining up with TRBD2. V gave up 6 bases and J gave up 8 bases; unmatched junction bases: 14. The germline V gene encodes CDR1 ENHRY and CDR2 SYGVKD. The CDR3 is made up of 16 amino acids. CDR3 in amino acids: CAISVQGRGGMYEQFF. The DNA for the CDR3 is TGTGCCATCAGCGTACAGGGGCGGGGGGGGATGTATGAGCAGTTCTTC.

The chain carries TRBV30 and TRBJ2-1; D remains unclear. V was trimmed by 0 bases and J by 4 bases, leaving 7 bases between them. The germline CDR1 and CDR2 sequences are GTSNPN and SVGIG (reference sequence). The CDR3 length is 13 residues. The CDR3 DNA follows: TGTGCCTGGAGTGTAGGCTTGTACAATGAGCAGTTCTTC. Its protein is CAWSVGLYNEQFF.

This clonotype was observed a few times. V is TRBV12-3 or TRBV12-4 and J is TRBJ2-3, with 14 bases that match TRBD2. With V trimmed by 3 bases and J by 4 bases, 9 bases remained unmatched. This CDR3 region has 18 residues. The CDR3 loop reads CASSLDPGLAGESDTQYF. For the CDR3, the DNA is TGTGCCAGCAGTTTGGACCCGGGACTAGCGGGAGAGTCAGATACGCAGTATTTT.

The chain has TRBV6-6 and TRBJ2-1; D remains unclear. There are 17 residues in the CDR3. The germline V and J ends were trimmed by 4 bases and 3 bases, with 19 bases remaining between them. Germline values: CDR1 MNHNY, CDR2 SVGAGI (reference sequence). CDR3 in amino acids: CASSSPPTGGIYNEQFF. For the CDR3, the DNA is TGTGCCAGCAGTTCCCCGCCCACGGGTGGGATCTACAATGAGCAGTTCTTC.

The sample holds many counts of this clonotype. The chain uses TRBV12-3 or TRBV12-4 and TRBJ2-7; 9 nucleotides align to TRBD1. The CDR3 spans 14 residues. Trimming removed 6 bases from V and 3 bases from J; junction bases left unmatched: 6. CDR3 loop: CASSNLDRGYEQYF. The CDR3, as DNA: TGTGCCAGCAGCAACCTGGACAGGGGCTACGAGCAGTACTTC.